A selection of T cell receptor beta chains follows, all from one sample in a study of blood T cell repertoires in COVID-19. Assay: immunoSEQ multiplex PCR; the TCRdb copy retains only in-frame clones and omits some. Of about 180,000 clones in the sample, about 82% were seen once. Specimen: peripheral blood. These receptors all come from a man aged 70 or older with active or convalescent COVID-19. CDR3s leave out the opening cysteine and the closing phenylalanine or tryptophan. The order of the fields is J gene, V gene, CDR3 protein.

>TRBJ2-3|TRBV5-6
ASSSTTGDTQY
>TRBJ2-5|TRBV9
ASSVGLAGVPGQETQY
>TRBJ1-2|TRBV2
ASNGQHNYGYT
>TRBJ1-2|TRBV19
ASSTNPGVAGYGYT
>TRBJ2-7|TRBV5-4
ASSGPGQLPSVQKY
>TRBJ1-2|TRBV5-1
ASSSTANYGYT
>TRBJ2-5|TRBV6-5
ASSYLQGVPPETQY
>TRBJ1-2|TRBV3-1/TRBV3-2
ASSQSDRQRKGYT
>TRBJ1-4|TRBV6-2/TRBV6-3
ASSPPAEAKLF
>TRBJ1-2|TRBV4-1
ASSQERGNGYT
>TRBJ1-1|TRBV5-8
ASSLSAGGRDTEAF
>TRBJ2-7|TRBV9
ASSRTGASHSYEQY
>TRBJ1-1|TRBV18
ASSVGGLAEAF
>TRBJ1-1|TRBV19
ASSTGQGAPTTEAF
>TRBJ1-2|TRBV4-2
ASSHANRGEGGNYGYT
>TRBJ2-3|TRBV11-3
ASSSRGSSGGPGTQY
>TRBJ2-7|TRBV11-2
ASSLQGSYEQY
>TRBJ1-1|TRBV11-2
ASSLAGVDTEAF
>TRBJ2-2|TRBV7-7
AVAGASGGSGELF
>TRBJ2-2|TRBV27
ASSFVAGSGELF
>TRBJ1-1|TRBV5-1
ASSPRGSVNTEAF
>TRBJ2-7|TRBV30
ACPTGMGYEQY
>TRBJ2-1|TRBV24-1
ATSDARSGSQGNEQF
>TRBJ1-5|TRBV30
AWSHREGGNQPQH
>TRBJ1-5|TRBV19
ASSMAGNRGRRNNQPQH
>TRBJ1-6|TRBV6-5
ASNPGQGRSPLH
>TRBJ2-2|TRBV9
ASSPGGAGGITGELF
>TRBJ2-7|TRBV6-2/TRBV6-3
ASSRRTFEQY
>TRBJ2-7|TRBV5-1
ASSIDGSSYEQY
>TRBJ2-7|TRBV6-1
ASSELAGLEQY
>TRBJ1-4|TRBV19
ASSIVGQGSEKLF
>TRBJ2-7|TRBV5-1
ASSFGLAGGYEQY
>TRBJ1-2|TRBV2
ASSAEQGAGYGYT
>TRBJ2-2|TRBV6-1
ARSERGPGGLAGGKNTGELF
>TRBJ2-3|TRBV5-1
ASSSLAGSTDTQY
>TRBJ2-1|TRBV18
ASSPSTGGGNEQF
>TRBJ1-5|TRBV6-2/TRBV6-3
ASSYPPTGVEQPQH
>TRBJ2-3|TRBV6-5
ASSYRGADTQY
>TRBJ1-2|TRBV6-1
ASSEAVQGVYGYT